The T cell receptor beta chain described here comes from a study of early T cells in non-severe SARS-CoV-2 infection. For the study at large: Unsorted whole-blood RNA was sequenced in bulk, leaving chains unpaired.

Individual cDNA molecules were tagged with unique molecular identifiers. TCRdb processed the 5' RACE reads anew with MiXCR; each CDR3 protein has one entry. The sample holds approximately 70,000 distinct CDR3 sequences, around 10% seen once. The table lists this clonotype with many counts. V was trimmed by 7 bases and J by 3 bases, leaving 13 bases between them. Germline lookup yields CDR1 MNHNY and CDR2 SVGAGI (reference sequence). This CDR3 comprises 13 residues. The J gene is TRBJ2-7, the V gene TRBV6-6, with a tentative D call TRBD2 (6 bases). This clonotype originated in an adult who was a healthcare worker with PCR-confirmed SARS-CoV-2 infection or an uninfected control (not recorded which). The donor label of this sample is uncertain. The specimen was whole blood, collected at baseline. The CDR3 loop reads CASTFPGVYEQYF. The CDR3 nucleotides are TGTGCCAGCACGTTCCCGGGAGTCTACGAGCAGTACTTC.